The sequence of this T cell receptor (beta chain) was determined in a study of blood T cell repertoires in COVID-19. Germline V gives CDR1 LGHDT, CDR2 YNNKEL (reference sequence). The CDR3 has 14 amino acids. V lost 2 bases to trimming and J lost 8 bases, with 15 bases between them. This clone turned up a few times. The protocol was immunoSEQ multiplex PCR, while the TCRdb copy is restricted to in-frame clones and leaves out a portion. The table includes about 180,000 clones, approximately 82% detected once. The chain carries TRBV3-1 (or the pseudogene TRBV3-2) and TRBJ1-2; D might be TRBD1 (5 bases). The clonotype originates from a man aged 50 or older who had recovered from COVID-19. Sequences were obtained from PBMCs or T cells enriched from blood (not recorded which). CDR3 in amino acids: CASSQSTAVGGYTF. CDR3 nucleotide sequence: TGTGCCAGCAGCCAATCGACAGCCGTGGGGGGCTACACCTTC.